Listed here are 4 T cell receptor beta chains from one sample, sequenced in a study of OX40 agonist ivuxolimab in advanced cancers. Libraries were prepared by immunoSEQ multiplex PCR; TCRdb keeps only in-frame clonotypes and omits some of them. The sample includes some 94,000 clones, roughly 95% seen only once; the top ten take roughly 2.1%. Source: CD4+ or CD8+ T cells sorted from blood, taken in a trial of the OX40 agonist ivuxolimab. The receptors here all came from an adult with an advanced solid tumor such as melanoma, head and neck, liver or kidney cancer.

The chain joins TRBV7-6 to TRBJ1-1; D call uncertain. This CDR3 has 17 amino acids. Looked up from germline, CDR1 is SGHVS and CDR2 is FNYEAQ. The V end lost 5 bases, the J end lost 1 base, and 20 bases lay between the germline ends. Here the CDR3 reads CASSPAGLLGGNTEAFF. The CDR3 DNA is TGTGCCAGCAGCCCCGCAGGACTATTGGGTGGGAACACTGAAGCTTTCTTT.

The J gene is TRBJ1-5, the V gene TRBV28, with D hard to call. The CDR3 is 15 amino acids. Trimming took 3 bases from V and 3 from J, leaving 12 bases between them. Per germline, CDR1 MDHEN and CDR2 SYDVKM. The DNA of the CDR3 is TGTGCCAGCAGTTTCGGCCAGTTCTTCAATCAGCCCCAGCATTTT. Amino acid sequence: CASSFGQFFNQPQHF.

This chain connects TRBV4-1 to TRBJ2-7; D possibly uses TRBD1 or TRBD2 (5 bases each). With 0 bases removed from V and 0 bases from J, the gap between germline ends came to 15 bases. Germline assignment: CDR1 MGHRA and CDR2 YSYEKL. CDR3 length: 17 residues. The CDR3: CASSQDRGPSPSYEQYF. Here the CDR3 DNA reads TGCGCCAGCAGCCAAGATCGGGGACCGAGCCCCTCCTACGAGCAGTACTTC.

The rearrangement links TRBV28 to TRBJ1-1; TRBD1 agrees at 7 bases. The CDR3 contains 15 residues. Germline lookup yields CDR1 MDHEN and CDR2 SYDVKM. Trimming took 7 bases from V and 11 from J; bases not matched to a gene: 19. Written as DNA, the CDR3 is TGTGCCAGCAATCTATCAGGGACCACACCCAGGGGGGCTTTCTTT. Its protein product is CASNLSGTTPRGAFF.